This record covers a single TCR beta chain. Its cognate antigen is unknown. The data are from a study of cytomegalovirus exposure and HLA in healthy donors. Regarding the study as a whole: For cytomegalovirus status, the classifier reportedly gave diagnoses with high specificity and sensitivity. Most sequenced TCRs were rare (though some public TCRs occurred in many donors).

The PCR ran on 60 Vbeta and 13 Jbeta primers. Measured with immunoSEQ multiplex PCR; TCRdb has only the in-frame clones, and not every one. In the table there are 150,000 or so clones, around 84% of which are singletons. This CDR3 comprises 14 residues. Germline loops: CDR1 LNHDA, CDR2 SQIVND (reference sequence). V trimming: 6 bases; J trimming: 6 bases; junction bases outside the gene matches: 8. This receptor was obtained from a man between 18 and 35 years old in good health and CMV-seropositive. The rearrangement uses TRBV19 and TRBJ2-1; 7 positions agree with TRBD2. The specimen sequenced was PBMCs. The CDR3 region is CASSPGGLVNEQFF. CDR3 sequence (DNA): TGTGCCAGTAGCCCTGGTGGACTAGTCAATGAGCAGTTCTTC.